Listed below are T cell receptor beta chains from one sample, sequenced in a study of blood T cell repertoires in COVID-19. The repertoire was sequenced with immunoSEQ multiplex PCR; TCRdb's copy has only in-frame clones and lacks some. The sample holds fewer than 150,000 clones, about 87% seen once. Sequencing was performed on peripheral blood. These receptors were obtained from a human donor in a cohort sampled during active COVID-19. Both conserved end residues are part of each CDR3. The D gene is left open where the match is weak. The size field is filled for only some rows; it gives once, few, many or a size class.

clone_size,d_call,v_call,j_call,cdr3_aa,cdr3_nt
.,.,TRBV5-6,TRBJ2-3,CASSFNYRNTQYF,TGTGCCAGCAGCTTTAACTACAGGAATACGCAGTATTTT
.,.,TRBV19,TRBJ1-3,CASSIGGLSGNTIYF,TGTGCCAGTAGTATAGGGGGCCTCTCTGGAAACACCATATATTTT
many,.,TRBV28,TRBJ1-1,CASSIGGSDTEAFF,TGTGCCAGCAGTATCGGGGGGTCGGACACTGAAGCTTTCTTT
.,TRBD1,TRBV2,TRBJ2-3,CASSLTGGGTDTQYF,TGTGCCAGCAGTTTAACAGGGGGCGGCACAGATACGCAGTATTTT
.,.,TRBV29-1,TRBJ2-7,CSVADPGTSYEQYF,TGCAGCGTTGCCGATCCGGGGACAAGTTACGAGCAGTACTTC
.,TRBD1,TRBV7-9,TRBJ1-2,CASSASGTGVGYTF,TGTGCCAGCAGCGCGTCCGGGACAGGGGTTGGCTACACCTTC
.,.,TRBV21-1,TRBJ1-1,CASSKLDILKAAEAFF,TGTGCCAGCAGCAAATTGGACATTCTCAAGGCGGCTGAAGCTTTCTTT
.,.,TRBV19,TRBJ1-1,CASSLQRTLNTEAFF,TGTGCCAGTAGCCTCCAGAGGACACTGAACACTGAAGCTTTCTTT
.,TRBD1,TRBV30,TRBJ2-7,CAWQARDRTYEQYF,TGTGCCTGGCAAGCCCGGGACAGGACCTACGAGCAGTACTTC
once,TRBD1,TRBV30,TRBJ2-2,CAWITGQGENTGELFF,TGTGCCTGGATTACGGGACAGGGCGAGAACACCGGGGAGCTGTTTTTT
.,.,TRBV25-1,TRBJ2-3,CASGGDTQYF,TGTGCCAGCGGAGGGGATACGCAGTATTTT
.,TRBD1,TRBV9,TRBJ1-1,CASSATTGTGRNTEAFF,TGTGCCAGCAGCGCGACTACCGGGACAGGAAGGAACACTGAAGCTTTCTTT
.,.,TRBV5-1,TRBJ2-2,CASSHHRGHLGTGELFF,TGCGCCAGCAGCCACCATCGGGGACACCTTGGGACCGGGGAGCTGTTTTTT
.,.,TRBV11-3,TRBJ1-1,CASSLGGGVGTEAFF,TGTGCCAGCAGCTTAGGGGGCGGTGTAGGCACTGAAGCTTTCTTT
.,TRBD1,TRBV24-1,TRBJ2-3,CATSDRQGPDTDTQYF,TGTGCCACCAGTGATCGACAGGGGCCCGACACAGATACGCAGTATTTT
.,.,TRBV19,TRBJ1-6,CASNTTWGDSKYNSPLHF,TGTGCCAGTAACACCACTTGGGGGGACTCAAAATATAATTCACCCCTCCACTTT